This TCR beta chain emerged from a study of blood T cell repertoires in COVID-19. Study context: Both acute and convalescent COVID-19 samples were obtained from the United States, Italy and Spain.

Points on this clone: Other DNA sequences in the same sample also yield this CDR3.

Participants' reported clinical history set cohort assignment. Two negative PCRs, clearance, or symptom resolution were required of recovered Cohort 3 donors. Per the study methods: Estimation of nucleated cell counts was performed using reference gene primer amplification. Profiling relied on immunoSEQ multiplex PCR, and the TCRdb table lists in-frame clones only, not all of them. Clone size and V and J calls were adopted from that table, with D and trimming inferred from the DNA. The sample has roughly 310,000 clones, roughly nine tenths seen once. The sequenced sample consisted of PBMCs or T cells enriched from blood (not recorded which). The clonotype comes from a man aged 60 to 69 who had recovered from COVID-19.

CDR3 protein: CASSLAPGLNTEAFF. The CDR3 DNA reads as TGCGCCAGCAGCTTGGCTCCGGGGTTGAACACTGAAGCTTTCTTT. The chain is built from TRBV5-1 and TRBJ1-1; D is ambiguous. The CDR3 is 15 amino acids. The germline V gene encodes CDR1 SGHRS and CDR2 YFSETQ. V lost 0 bases, J lost 0 bases, and 9 bases lay in between.